The clone carrying this T cell receptor (beta chain) was seen ten or more times. These data belong to a study of metastatic and nonmetastatic thyroid tumors. For the study at large: For malignant and benign thyroid patients, tumor or nodule tissue and blood were the sources whose repertoires were compared.

Germline CDR1 and CDR2: SGHVS and FNYEAQ. CDR3 length equals 13 residues. With 5 bases clipped from V and 5 bases from J, the junction kept 6 bases outside the gene matches. Thyroid surgery was preceded by no treatment in any patient. TCRdb re-called the PCR reads via MiXCR. The sample consists of 50,000 to 70,000 clones, less than 5% of them appearing once. Material for sequencing was blood. The sequence was obtained from a female donor with papillary thyroid cancer or a benign thyroid nodule (not recorded which). Some clones in this sample may be carry-over from other donors' samples. The chain couples TRBV7-6 to TRBJ2-7; 7 positions agree with TRBD2. CDR3 bases: TGTGCCAGCAGCCCCAGGGCGGGGGACGAGCAGTACTTC. Amino acid sequence: CASSPRAGDEQYF.